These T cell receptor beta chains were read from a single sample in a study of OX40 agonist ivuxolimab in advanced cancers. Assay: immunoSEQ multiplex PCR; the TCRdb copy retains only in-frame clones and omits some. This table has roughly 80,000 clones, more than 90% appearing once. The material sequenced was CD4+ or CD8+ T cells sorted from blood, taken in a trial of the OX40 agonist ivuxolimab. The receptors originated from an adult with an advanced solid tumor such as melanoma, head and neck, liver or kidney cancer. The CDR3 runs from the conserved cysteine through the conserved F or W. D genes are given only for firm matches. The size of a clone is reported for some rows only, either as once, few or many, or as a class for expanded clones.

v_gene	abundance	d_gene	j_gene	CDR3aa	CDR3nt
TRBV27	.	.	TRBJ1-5	CASSLRGGNQPQHF	TGTGCCAGCAGCCTCCGAGGGGGCAATCAGCCCCAGCATTTT
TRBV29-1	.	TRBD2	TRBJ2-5	CSVAEWTSQETQYF	TGCAGCGTCGCTGAATGGACTAGCCAAGAGACCCAGTACTTC
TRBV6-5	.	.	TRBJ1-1	CASSSGPNTEAFF	TGTGCCAGCTCCTCAGGGCCGAACACTGAAGCTTTCTTT
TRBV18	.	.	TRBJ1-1	CASSLRTGMNTEAFF	TGTGCCAGCTCACTCAGGACGGGGATGAACACTGAAGCTTTCTTT
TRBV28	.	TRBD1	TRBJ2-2	CASSFDRVGELFF	TGTGCCAGCAGTTTCGACAGGGTTGGGGAGCTGTTTTTT
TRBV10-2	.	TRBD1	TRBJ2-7	CASSRQGAMPYEQYF	TGCGCCAGCAGTCGACAGGGGGCGATGCCCTACGAGCAGTACTTC
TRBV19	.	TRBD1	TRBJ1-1	CASSIGDRGSEAFF	TGTGCCAGTAGTATAGGGGACAGGGGTTCTGAAGCTTTCTTT
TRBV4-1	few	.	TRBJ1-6	CASSQGGPWSWDSPLHF	TGCGCCAGCAGCCAAGGAGGCCCGTGGTCGTGGGATTCACCCCTCCACTTT
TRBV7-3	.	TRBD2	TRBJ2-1	CASSSPTSGSYNEQFF	TGTGCCAGCAGCTCGCCGACTAGCGGGAGTTACAATGAGCAGTTCTTC
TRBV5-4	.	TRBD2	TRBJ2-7	CASSAPGTSGYEQYF	TGTGCCAGCAGCGCTCCCGGGACTAGCGGCTACGAGCAGTACTTC
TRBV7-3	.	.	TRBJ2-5	CASSLGHQETQYF	TGTGCCAGCAGCTTGGGCCACCAAGAGACCCAGTACTTC
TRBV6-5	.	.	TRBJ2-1	CASSYQVPYNEQFF	TGTGCCAGCAGTTACCAGGTCCCGTACAATGAGCAGTTCTTC
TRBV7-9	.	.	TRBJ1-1	CASSLEGAAAAFF	TGTGCCAGCAGCCTAGAAGGGGCCGCCGCCGCTTTCTTT
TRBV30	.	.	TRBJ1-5	CAWSVSFSSNQPQHF	TGTGCCTGGAGTGTTTCCTTTTCTAGCAATCAGCCCCAGCATTTT
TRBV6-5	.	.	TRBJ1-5	CASRTASSGNQPQHF	TGTGCCAGCAGGACAGCGTCCAGTGGCAATCAGCCCCAGCATTTT
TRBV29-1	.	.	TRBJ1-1	CSVALQVPMNTEAFF	TGCAGCGTTGCGTTACAGGTCCCCATGAACACTGAAGCTTTCTTT
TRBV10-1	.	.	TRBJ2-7	CASWDHSSYEQYF	TGCGCCAGCTGGGACCACAGCTCCTACGAGCAGTACTTC
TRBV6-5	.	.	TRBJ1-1	CASSTGALNTEAFF	TGTGCCAGCAGCACGGGGGCCCTGAACACTGAAGCTTTCTTT
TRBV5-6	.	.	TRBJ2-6	CASSLRLNSGANVLTF	TGTGCCAGCAGCCTCCGACTGAACTCTGGGGCCAACGTCCTGACTTTC
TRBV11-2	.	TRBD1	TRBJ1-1	CASTPGGLTEAFF	TGTGCCAGCACCCCAGGGGGGCTCACTGAAGCTTTCTTT
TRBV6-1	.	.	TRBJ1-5	CASSEAQGWGYSNQPQHF	TGTGCCAGCAGTGAAGCCCAGGGGTGGGGGTATAGCAATCAGCCCCAGCATTTT
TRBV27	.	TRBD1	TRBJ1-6	CASSRDSLSSYNSPLHF	TGTGCCAGCAGCCGGGACAGCCTGAGCTCCTATAATTCACCCCTCCACTTT
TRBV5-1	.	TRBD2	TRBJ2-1	CASSLTSGSYNEQFF	TGCGCCAGCAGCTTGACTAGCGGATCCTACAATGAGCAGTTCTTC
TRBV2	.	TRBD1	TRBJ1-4	CASSVTFGDRSF	TGTGCCAGCAGTGTGACTTTTGGGGACAGATCTTTT
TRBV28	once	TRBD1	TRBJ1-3	CASRYRDRASSGNTIYF	TGTGCCAGCAGGTACCGGGACAGGGCGAGCTCTGGAAACACCATATATTTT
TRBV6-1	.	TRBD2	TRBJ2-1	CASRLAGSVEQFF	TGTGCCAGTAGACTAGCGGGATCGGTTGAGCAGTTCTTC
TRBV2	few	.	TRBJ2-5	CATNLQETQYF	TGTGCCACAAACTTACAAGAGACCCAGTACTTC
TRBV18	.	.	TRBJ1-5	CASSLAGGGPQHF	TGTGCCAGCTCACTGGCCGGGGGGGGGCCCCAGCATTTT
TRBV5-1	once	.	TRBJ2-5	CASSLAGGTSQETQYF	TGCGCCAGCAGCTTGGCCGGAGGGACTTCCCAAGAGACCCAGTACTTC
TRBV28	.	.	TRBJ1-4	CASSQGLGNEKLFF	TGTGCCAGCAGTCAGGGTTTAGGTAATGAAAAACTGTTTTTT
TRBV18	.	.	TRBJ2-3	CASSPGGTDTQYF	TGTGCCAGCTCACCAGGGGGCACAGATACGCAGTATTTT
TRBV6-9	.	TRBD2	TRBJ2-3	CASSSPGLAGPGRSTDTQYF	TGTGCCAGCAGTTCCCCGGGACTAGCGGGGCCTGGGCGTAGCACAGATACGCAGTATTTT
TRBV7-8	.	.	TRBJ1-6	CASSLALIGGLSSPLHF	TGTGCCAGCAGCTTAGCGTTAATCGGGGGGCTTAGTTCACCCCTCCACTTT
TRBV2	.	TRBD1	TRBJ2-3	CASSGSGGGTDTQYF	TGTGCCAGCAGTGGCTCAGGGGGAGGCACAGATACGCAGTATTTT
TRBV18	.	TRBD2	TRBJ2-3	CASSLAGGPDTQYF	TGTGCCAGCTCGCTAGCGGGAGGGCCTGATACGCAGTATTTT
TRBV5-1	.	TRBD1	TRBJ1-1	CASSTGQGEAFF	TGCGCCAGCAGCACCGGACAGGGGGAAGCTTTCTTT
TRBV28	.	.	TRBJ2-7	CASSAFGSYEQYF	TGTGCCAGCAGCGCGTTCGGGTCCTACGAGCAGTACTTC
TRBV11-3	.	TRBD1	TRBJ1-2	CASSPGQADYGYTF	TGTGCCAGCAGCCCAGGACAGGCCGATTATGGCTACACCTTC
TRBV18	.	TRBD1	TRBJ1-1	CASSPGTEGFF	TGTGCCAGCTCCCCCGGGACAGAGGGTTTCTTT
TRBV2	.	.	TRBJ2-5	CASRGNVETQYF	TGTGCCAGCAGGGGTAATGTGGAGACCCAGTACTTC
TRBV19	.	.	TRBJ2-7	CASSIGAGFYYEQYF	TGTGCCAGTAGTATAGGGGCGGGTTTCTACTACGAGCAGTACTTC
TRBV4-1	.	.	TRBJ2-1	CASSQVDLGLSYNEQFF	TGCGCCAGCAGCCAAGTCGACCTGGGGCTTTCCTACAATGAGCAGTTCTTC
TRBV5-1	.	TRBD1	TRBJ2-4	CASSVDPGQGARIQYF	TGCGCCAGCAGCGTGGATCCGGGACAGGGGGCGAGGATTCAGTACTTC
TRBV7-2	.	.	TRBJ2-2	CASSRRSTGELFF	TGTGCCAGCAGCCGAAGGTCCACCGGGGAGCTGTTTTTT
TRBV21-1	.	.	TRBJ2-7	CASSSQGGFSYEQYF	TGTGCCAGCAGCTCCCAGGGGGGATTTTCCTACGAGCAGTACTTC
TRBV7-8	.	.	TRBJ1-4	CASSPRLTVATNEKLFF	TGTGCCAGCAGCCCAAGACTCACCGTTGCAACTAATGAAAAACTGTTTTTT
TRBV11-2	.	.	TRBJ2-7	CASSLPRQSYEQYF	TGTGCCAGCAGCTTACCTCGCCAGTCCTACGAGCAGTACTTC
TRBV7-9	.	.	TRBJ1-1	CASSPRSPLQAFF	TGTGCCAGCAGCCCCCGAAGCCCTCTACAAGCTTTCTTT
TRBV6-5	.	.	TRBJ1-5	CASRRGNQPQHF	TGTGCCAGCAGAAGAGGGAATCAGCCCCAGCATTTT
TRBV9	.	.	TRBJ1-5	CASSVDQGRQPQHF	TGTGCCAGCAGCGTAGATCAGGGGCGACAGCCCCAGCATTTT
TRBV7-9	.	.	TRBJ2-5	CASSLHETQYF	TGTGCCAGCAGCTTACACGAGACCCAGTACTTC
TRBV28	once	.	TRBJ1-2	CASSLAGTTNYGYTF	TGTGCCAGCAGCCTTGCCGGGACAACTAACTATGGCTACACCTTC
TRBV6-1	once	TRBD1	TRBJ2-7	CASSEWAGGEQYF	TGTGCCAGCAGTGAATGGGCAGGGGGCGAGCAGTACTTC